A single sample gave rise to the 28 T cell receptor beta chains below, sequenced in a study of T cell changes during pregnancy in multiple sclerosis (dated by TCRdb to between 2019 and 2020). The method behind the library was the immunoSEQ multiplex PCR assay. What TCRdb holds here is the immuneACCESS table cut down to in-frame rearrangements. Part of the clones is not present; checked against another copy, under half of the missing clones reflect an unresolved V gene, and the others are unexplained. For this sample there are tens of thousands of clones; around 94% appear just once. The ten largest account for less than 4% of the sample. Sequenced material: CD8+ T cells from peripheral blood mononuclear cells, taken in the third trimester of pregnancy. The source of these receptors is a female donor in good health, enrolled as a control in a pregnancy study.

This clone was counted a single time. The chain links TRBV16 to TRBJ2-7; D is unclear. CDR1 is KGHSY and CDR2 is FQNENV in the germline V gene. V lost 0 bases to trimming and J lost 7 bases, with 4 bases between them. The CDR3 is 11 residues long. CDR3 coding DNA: TGTGCCAGCAGCCAATCGAGGGAGCAGTACTTC. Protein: CASSQSREQYF.

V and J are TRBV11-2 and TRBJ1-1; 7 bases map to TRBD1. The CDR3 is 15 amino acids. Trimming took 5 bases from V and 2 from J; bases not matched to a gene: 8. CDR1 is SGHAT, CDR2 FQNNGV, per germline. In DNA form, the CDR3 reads TGTGCCAGCAGCGTACAGGGGAGTCGTAACACTGAAGCTTTCTTT. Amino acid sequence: CASSVQGSRNTEAFF.

The CDR3 loop reads CASSVWGGSQETQYF. The CDR3 coding sequence is TGTGCCAGCAGCGTTTGGGGGGGCAGCCAAGAGACCCAGTACTTC. The chain links TRBV9 to TRBJ2-5; maybe TRBD2 (7 bases). The V end was cut by 2 bases, the J end by 1 base, with 12 bases between. Per the germline V gene, CDR1 is SGDLS and CDR2 is YYNGEE. CDR3 length: 15 amino acids.

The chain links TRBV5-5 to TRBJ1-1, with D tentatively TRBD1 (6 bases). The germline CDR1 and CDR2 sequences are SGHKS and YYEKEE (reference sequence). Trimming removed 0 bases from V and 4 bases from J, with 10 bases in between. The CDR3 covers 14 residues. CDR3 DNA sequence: TGTGCCAGCAGCTTGGCCGGGGGGCTCACTGAAGCTTTCTTT. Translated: CASSLAGGLTEAFF.

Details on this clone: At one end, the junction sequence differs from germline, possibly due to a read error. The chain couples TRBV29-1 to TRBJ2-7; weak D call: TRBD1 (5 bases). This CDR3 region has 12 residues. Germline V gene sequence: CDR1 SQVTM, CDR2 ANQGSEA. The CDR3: CSVGRESSEQYF. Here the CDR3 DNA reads TGCAGCGTGGGGCGAGAGTCCTCCGAGCAGTACTTC.

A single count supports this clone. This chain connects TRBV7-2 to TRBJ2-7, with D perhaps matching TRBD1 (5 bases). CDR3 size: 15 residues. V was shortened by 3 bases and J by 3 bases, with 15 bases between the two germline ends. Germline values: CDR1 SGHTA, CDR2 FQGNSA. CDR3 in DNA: TGTGCCAGCAGCTTTCCCCAGGAAGGGGTCTACGAGCAGTACTTC. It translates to CASSFPQEGVYEQYF.

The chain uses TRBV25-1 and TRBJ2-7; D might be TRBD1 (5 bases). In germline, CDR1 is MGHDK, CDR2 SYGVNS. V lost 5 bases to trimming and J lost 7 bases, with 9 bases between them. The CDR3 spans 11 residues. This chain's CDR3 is CASSWTREQYF. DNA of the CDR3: TGTGCCAGCAGTTGGACAAGGGAGCAGTACTTC.

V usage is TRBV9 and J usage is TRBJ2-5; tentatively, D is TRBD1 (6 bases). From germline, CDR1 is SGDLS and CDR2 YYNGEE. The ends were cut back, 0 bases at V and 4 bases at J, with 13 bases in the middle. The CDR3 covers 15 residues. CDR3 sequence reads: CASSVGRGVTETQYF. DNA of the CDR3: TGTGCCAGCAGCGTAGGCAGGGGTGTAACAGAGACCCAGTACTTC.

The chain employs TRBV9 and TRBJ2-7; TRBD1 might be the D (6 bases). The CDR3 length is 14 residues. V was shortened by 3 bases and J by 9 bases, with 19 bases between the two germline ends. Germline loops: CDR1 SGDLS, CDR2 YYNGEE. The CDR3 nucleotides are TGTGCCAGCAGCGAGGGGGACCAGTATACTGCGCAGTACTTC. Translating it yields CASSEGDQYTAQYF.

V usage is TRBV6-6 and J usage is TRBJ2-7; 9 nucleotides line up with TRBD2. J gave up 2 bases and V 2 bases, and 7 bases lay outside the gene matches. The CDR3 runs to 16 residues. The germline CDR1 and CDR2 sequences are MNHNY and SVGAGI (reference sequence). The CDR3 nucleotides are TGTGCCAGCAGTTACCTTCCGGTAGCGGGGGCCTACGAGCAGTACTTC. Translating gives CASSYLPVAGAYEQYF.

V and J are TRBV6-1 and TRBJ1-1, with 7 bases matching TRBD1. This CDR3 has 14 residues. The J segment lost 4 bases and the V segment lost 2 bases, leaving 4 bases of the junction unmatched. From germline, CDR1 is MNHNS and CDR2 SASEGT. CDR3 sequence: CASSETGTATEAFF. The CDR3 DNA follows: TGTGCCAGCAGTGAAACAGGGACAGCCACTGAAGCTTTCTTT.

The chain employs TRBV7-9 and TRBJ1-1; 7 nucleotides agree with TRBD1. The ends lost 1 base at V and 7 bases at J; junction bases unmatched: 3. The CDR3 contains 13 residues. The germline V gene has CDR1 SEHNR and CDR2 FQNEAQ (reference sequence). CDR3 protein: CASSLGQGDEAFF. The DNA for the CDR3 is TGTGCCAGCAGCTTAGGCCAGGGGGATGAAGCTTTCTTT.

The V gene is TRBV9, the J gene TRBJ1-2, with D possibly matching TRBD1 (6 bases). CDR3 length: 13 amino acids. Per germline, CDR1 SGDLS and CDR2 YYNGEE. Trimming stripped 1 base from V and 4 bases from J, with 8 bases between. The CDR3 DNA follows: TGTGCCAGCAGCGTACAGGGGAGCTATGGCTACACCTTC. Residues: CASSVQGSYGYTF.

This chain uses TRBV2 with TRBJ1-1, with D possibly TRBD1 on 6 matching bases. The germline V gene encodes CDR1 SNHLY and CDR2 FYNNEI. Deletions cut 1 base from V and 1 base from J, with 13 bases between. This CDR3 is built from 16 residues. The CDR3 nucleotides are TGTGCCAGCAGTGAAGAGGGGGTCACCCCGAACACTGAAGCTTTCTTT. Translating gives CASSEEGVTPNTEAFF.

The CDR3 is CASSQAGSGANVLTF. CDR3 DNA: TGTGCCAGCAGCCAAGCAGGCTCTGGGGCCAACGTCCTGACTTTC. The chain couples TRBV14 to TRBJ2-6, with D unclear. CDR3 length equals 15 residues. V was pared by 1 base and J by 0 bases, with 4 bases between. Germline assignment: CDR1 SGHDN and CDR2 FVKESK.

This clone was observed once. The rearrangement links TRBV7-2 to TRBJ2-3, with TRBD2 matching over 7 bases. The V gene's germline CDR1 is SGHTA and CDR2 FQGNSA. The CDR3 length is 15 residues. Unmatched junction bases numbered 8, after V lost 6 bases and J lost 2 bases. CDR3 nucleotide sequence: TGTGCCAGCAGGCCACCGGGACTAAACACAGATACGCAGTATTTT. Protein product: CASRPPGLNTDTQYF.

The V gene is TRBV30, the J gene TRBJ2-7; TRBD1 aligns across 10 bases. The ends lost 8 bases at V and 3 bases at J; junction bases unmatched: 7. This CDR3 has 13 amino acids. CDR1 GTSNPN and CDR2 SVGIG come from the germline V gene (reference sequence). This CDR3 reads CAGRDRGIYEQYF. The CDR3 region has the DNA TGTGCCGGCAGGGACAGGGGAATCTACGAGCAGTACTTC.

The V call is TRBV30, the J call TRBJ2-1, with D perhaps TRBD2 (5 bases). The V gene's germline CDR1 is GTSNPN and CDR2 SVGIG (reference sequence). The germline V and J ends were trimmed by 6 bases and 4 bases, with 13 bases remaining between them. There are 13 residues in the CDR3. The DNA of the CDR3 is TGTGCCTGTTCGTACGGGGATTACAATGAGCAGTTCTTC. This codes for CACSYGDYNEQFF.

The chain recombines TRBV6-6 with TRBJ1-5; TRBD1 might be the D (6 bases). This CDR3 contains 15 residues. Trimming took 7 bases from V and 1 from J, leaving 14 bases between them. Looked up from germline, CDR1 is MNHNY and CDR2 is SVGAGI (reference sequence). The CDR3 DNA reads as TGTGCCAGCACTAAACAGGGCGGAAGCAATCAGCCCCAGCATTTT. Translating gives CASTKQGGSNQPQHF.

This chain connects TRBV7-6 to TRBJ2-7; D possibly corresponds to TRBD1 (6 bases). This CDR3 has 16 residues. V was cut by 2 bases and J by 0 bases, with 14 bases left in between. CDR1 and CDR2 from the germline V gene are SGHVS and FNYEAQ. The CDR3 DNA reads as TGTGCCAGCAGCTTAAGGCTGAGGGGGAGCTCCTACGAGCAGTACTTC. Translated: CASSLRLRGSSYEQYF.

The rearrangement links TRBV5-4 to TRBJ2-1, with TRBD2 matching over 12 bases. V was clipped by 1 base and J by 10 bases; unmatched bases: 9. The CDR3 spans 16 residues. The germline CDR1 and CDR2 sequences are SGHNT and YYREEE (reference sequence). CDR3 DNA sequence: TGTGCCAGCAGCTTGCTAGCGGGGGGGCTCAGTAGAGAGCAGTTCTTC. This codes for CASSLLAGGLSREQFF.

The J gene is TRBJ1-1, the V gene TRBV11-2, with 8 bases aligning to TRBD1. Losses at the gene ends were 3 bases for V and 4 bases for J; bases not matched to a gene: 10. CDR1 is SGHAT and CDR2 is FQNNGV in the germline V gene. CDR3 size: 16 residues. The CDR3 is CASSLSTGVLFTEAFF. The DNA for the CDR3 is TGTGCCAGCAGCTTGTCGACAGGGGTTCTTTTCACTGAAGCTTTCTTT.

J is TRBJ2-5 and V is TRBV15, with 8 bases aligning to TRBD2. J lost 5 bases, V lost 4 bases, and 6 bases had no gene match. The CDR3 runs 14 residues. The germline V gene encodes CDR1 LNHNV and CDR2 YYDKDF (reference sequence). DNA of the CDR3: TGTGCCACCAGCACCAGCGGGGGAGGGGAGACCCAGTACTTC. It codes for CATSTSGGGETQYF.

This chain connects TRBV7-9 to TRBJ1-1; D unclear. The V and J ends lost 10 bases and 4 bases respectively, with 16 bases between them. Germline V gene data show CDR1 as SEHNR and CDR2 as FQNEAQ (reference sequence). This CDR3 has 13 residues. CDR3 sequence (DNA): TGTGCCACCGATGGAGTCGCGAGCACTGAAGCTTTCTTT. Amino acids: CATDGVASTEAFF.

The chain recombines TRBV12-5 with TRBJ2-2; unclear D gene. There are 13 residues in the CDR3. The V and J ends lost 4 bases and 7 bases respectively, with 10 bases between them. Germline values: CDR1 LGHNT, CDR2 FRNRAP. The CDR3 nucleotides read TGTGCTAGTGGTTCCCTGAGGAACGGGGAGCTGTTTTTT. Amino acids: CASGSLRNGELFF.

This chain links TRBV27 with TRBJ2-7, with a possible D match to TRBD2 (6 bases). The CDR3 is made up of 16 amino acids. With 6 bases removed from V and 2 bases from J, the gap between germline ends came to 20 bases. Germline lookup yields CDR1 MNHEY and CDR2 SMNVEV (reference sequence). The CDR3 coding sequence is TGTGCCAGCAGCTGGAGGGAGGCCCTGCCTGCCTACGAGCAGTACTTC. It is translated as CASSWREALPAYEQYF.

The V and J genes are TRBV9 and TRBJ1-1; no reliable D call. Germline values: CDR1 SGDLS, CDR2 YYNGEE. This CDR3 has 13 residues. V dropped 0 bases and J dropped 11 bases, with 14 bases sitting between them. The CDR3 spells CASSVGEGVEAFF. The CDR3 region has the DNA TGTGCCAGCAGCGTAGGTGAGGGAGTAGAGGCTTTCTTT.

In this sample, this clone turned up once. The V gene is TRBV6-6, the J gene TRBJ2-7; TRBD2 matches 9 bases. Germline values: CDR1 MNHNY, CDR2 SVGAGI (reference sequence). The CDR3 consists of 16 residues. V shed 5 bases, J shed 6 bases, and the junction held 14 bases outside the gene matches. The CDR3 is CASSTPMTSGGLEQYF. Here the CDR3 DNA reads TGTGCCAGCAGTACTCCCATGACTAGCGGCGGCCTCGAGCAGTACTTC.